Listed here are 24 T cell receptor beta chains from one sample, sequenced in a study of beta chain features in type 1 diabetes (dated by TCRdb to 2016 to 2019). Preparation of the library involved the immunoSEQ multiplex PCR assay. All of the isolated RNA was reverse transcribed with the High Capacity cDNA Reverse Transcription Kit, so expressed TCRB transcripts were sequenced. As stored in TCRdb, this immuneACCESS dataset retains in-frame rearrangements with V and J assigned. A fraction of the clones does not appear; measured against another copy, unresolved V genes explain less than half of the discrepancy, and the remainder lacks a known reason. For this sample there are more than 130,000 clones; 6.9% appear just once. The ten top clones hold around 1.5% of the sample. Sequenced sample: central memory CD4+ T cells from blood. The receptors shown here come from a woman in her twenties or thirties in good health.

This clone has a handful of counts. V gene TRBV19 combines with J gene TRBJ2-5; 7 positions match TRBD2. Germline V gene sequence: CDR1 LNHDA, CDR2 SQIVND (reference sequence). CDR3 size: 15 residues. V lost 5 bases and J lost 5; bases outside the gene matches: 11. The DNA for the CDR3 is TGTGCCAGTAGTCCTGGACTAGGAGCGGCGGAGACCCAGTACTTC. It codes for CASSPGLGAAETQYF.

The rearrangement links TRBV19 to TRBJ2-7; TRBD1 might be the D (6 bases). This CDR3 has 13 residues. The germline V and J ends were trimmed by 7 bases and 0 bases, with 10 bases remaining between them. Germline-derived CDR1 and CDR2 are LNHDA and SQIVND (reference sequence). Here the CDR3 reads CASKRQDSYEQYF. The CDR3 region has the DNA TGTGCCAGTAAAAGACAGGACTCCTACGAGCAGTACTTC.

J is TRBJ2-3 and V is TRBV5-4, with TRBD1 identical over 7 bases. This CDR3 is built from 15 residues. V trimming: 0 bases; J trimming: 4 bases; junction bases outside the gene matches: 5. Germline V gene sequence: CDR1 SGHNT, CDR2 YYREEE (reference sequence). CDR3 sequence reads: CASSLEQGSSDTQYF. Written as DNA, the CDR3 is TGTGCCAGCAGCTTGGAACAGGGGTCTTCAGATACGCAGTATTTT.

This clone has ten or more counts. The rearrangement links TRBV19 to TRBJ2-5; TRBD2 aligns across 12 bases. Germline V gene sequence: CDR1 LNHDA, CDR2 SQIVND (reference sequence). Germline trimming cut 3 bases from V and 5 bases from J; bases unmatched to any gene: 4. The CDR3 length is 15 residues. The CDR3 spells CASSMTSGSGETQYF. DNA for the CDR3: TGTGCCAGTAGTATGACTAGCGGGAGTGGGGAGACCCAGTACTTC.

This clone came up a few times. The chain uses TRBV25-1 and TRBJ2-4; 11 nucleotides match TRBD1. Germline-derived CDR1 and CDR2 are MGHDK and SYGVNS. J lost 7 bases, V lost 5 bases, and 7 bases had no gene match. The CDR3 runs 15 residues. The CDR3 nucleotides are TGTGCCAGCAGTACGAGGACAGGGGGCTTGAACATTCAGTACTTC. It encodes CASSTRTGGLNIQYF.

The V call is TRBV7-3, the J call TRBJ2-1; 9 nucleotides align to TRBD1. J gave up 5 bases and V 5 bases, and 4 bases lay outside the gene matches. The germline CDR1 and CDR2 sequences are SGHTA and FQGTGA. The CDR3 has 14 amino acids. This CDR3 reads CASSRGQGNNEQFF. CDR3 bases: TGTGCCAGCAGCCGGGGACAGGGTAACAATGAGCAGTTCTTC.

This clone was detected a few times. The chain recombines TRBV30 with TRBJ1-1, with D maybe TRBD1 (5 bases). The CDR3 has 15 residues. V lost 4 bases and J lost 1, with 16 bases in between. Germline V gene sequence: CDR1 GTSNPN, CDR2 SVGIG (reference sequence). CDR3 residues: CAWTRDPTANTEAFF. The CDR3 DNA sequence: TGTGCCTGGACCCGCGATCCGACAGCGAACACTGAAGCTTTCTTT.

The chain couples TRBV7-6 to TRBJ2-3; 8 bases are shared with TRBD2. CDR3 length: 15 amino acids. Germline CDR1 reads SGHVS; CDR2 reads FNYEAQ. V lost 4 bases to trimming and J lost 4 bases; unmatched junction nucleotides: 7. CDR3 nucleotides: TGTGCCAGCAGCTCAAGCGGGAGTATTGCAGATACGCAGTATTTT. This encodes CASSSSGSIADTQYF.

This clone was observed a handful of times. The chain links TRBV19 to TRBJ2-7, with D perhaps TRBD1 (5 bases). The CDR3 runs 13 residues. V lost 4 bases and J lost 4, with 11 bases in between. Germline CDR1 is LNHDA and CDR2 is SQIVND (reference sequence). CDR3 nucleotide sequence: TGTGCCAGTAGTACCCTCCCAGGGTACGAGCAGTACTTC. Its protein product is CASSTLPGYEQYF.

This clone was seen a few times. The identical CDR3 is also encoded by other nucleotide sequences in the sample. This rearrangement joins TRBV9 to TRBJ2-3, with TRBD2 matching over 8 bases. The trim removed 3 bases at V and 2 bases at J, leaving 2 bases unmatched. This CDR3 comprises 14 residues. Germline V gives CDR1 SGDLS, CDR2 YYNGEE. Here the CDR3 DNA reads TGTGCCAGCAGCGCCGGACTAGCCACAGATACGCAGTATTTT. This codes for CASSAGLATDTQYF.

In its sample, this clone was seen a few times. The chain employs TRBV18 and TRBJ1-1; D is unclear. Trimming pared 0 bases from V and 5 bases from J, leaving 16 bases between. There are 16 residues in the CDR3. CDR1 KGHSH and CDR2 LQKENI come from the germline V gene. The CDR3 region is CASSPPVRGGGTEAFF. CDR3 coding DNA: TGTGCCAGCTCACCACCGGTCCGGGGAGGAGGGACTGAAGCTTTCTTT.

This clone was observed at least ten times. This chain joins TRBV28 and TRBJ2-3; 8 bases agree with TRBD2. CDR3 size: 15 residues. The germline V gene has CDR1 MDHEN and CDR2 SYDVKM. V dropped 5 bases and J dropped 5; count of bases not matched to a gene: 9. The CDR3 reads CASSPTGGAEDTQYF. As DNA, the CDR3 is TGTGCCAGCAGTCCCACGGGGGGGGCGGAAGATACGCAGTATTTT. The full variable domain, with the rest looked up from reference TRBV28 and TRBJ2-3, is DVKVTQSSRYLVKRTGEKVFLECVQDMDHENMFWYRQDPGLGLRLIYFSYDVKMKEKGDIPEGYSVSREKKERFSLILESASTNQTSMYLCASSPTGGAEDTQYFGPGTRLTVL.

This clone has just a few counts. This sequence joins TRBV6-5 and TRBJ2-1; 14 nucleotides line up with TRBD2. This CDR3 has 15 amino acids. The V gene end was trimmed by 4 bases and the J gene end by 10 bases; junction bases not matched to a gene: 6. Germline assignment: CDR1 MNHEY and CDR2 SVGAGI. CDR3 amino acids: CASSLGLAGVGEQFF. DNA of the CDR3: TGTGCCAGCAGTTTGGGACTAGCGGGAGTAGGGGAGCAGTTCTTC.

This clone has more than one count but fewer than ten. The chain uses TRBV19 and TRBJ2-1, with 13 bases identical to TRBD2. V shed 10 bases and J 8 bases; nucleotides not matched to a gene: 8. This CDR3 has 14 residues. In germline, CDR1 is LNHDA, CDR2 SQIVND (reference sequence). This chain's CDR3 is CATRTSGRVYEQFF. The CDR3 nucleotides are TGTGCCACCCGGACTAGCGGGAGAGTCTATGAGCAGTTCTTC.

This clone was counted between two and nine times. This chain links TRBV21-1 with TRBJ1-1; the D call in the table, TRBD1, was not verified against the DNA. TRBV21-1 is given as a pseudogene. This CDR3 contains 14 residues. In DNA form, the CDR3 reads TGTGCCAGCAGGACAGAGACACAGAACACTGAAGCTTTCTTT. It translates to CASRTETQNTEAFF.

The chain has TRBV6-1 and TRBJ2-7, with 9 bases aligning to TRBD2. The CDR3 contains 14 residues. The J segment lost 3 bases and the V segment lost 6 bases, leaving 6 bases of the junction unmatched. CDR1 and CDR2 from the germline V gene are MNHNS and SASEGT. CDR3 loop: CASRASGTNYEQYF. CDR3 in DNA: TGTGCCAGCAGGGCTAGCGGGACCAACTACGAGCAGTACTTC.

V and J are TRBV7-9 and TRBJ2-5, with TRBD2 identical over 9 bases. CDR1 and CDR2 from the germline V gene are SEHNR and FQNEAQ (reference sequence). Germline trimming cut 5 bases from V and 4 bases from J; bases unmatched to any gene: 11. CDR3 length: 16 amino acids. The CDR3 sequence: CASSGRTSVGGETQYF. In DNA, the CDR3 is TGTGCCAGCAGCGGTCGGACTAGCGTGGGGGGAGAGACCCAGTACTTC.

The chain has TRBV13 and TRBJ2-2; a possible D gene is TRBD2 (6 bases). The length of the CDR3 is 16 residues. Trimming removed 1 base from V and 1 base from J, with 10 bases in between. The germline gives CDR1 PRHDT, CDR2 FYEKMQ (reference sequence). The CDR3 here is CASSLAAGRNTGELFF. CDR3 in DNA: TGTGCCAGCAGCTTAGCGGCGGGAAGGAACACCGGGGAGCTGTTTTTT.

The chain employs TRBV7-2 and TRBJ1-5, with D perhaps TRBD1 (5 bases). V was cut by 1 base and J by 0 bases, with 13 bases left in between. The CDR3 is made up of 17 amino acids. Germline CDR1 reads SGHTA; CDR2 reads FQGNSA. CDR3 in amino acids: CASSLGSQGYSNQPQHF. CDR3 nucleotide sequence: TGTGCCAGCAGCTTAGGGTCCCAGGGCTATAGCAATCAGCCCCAGCATTTT.

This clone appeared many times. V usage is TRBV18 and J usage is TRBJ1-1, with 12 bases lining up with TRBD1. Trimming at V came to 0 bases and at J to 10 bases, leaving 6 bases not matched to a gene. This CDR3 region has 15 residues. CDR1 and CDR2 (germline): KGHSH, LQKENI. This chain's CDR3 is CASSPPGQGASGAFF. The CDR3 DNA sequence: TGTGCCAGCTCACCACCGGGACAGGGGGCGAGCGGAGCTTTCTTT.

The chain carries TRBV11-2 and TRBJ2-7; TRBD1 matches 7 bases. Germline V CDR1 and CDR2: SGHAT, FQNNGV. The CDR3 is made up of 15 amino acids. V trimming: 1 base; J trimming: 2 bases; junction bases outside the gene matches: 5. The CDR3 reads CASSLGRGGPYEQYF. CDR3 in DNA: TGTGCCAGCAGCTTAGGTAGAGGGGGCCCCTACGAGCAGTACTTC.

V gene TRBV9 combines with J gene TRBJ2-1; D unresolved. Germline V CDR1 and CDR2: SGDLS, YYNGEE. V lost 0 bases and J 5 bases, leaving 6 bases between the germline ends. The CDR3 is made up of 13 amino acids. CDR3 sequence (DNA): TGTGCCAGCAGCGTAGAACCGGACAATGAGCAGTTCTTC. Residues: CASSVEPDNEQFF.

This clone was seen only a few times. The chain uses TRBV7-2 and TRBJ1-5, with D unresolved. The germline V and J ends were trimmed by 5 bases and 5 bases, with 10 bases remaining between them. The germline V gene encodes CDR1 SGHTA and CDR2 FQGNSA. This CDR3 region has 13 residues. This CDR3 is CASSPQSDQPQHF. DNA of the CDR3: TGTGCCAGCAGCCCACAGTCGGATCAGCCCCAGCATTTT.

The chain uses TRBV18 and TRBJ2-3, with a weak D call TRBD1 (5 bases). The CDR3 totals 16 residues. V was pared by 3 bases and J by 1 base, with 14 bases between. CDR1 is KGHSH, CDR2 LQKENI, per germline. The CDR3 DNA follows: TGTGCCAGCTCACCCTCAGGGATGGGTGGCACAGATACGCAGTATTTT. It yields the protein CASSPSGMGGTDTQYF.